These 29 T cell receptor beta chains were all obtained from the same sample, sequenced in a study of control samples from healthy donors and cancer patients. TCRdb keeps only in-frame clones here, not all; method: immunoSEQ multiplex PCR. This table holds 150,000 to 160,000 clones, nearly 95% found once. The source material was blood. These receptors were taken from a man in his fifties or sixties in good health.

V usage is TRBV18 and J usage is TRBJ1-3, with D possibly matching TRBD1 (6 bases). Per the germline V gene, CDR1 is KGHSH and CDR2 is LQKENI. The CDR3 is made up of 16 amino acids. V lost 2 bases and J 0 bases, leaving 11 bases between the germline ends. CDR3 nucleotide sequence: TGTGCCAGCTCACCAGACACAGGGAACTCTGGAAACACCATATATTTT. Its protein product is CASSPDTGNSGNTIYF.

This clone appeared a single time. This chain links TRBV5-1 with TRBJ2-1; the D gene is possibly TRBD1 (5 bases). Germline V gives CDR1 SGHRS, CDR2 YFSETQ. Trimming removed 4 bases from V and 0 bases from J, with 17 bases in between. The CDR3 has 17 residues. The chain's CDR3 is CASSLGWGGSSYNEQFF. As DNA, the CDR3 is TGCGCCAGCAGCCTGGGGTGGGGCGGAAGCTCCTACAATGAGCAGTTCTTC.

V and J are TRBV19 and TRBJ2-1; tentative D call: TRBD2 (7 bases). Germline V lookup: CDR1 LNHDA, CDR2 SQIVND (reference sequence). V dropped 5 bases and J dropped 9 bases, with 23 bases sitting between them. CDR3 length equals 16 residues. The DNA of the CDR3 is TGTGCCAGTAGTTCCCGGTGGGGGGGCGCGTTGGGTGAGCAGTTCTTC. It encodes CASSSRWGGALGEQFF.

This clone occurred a few times. The chain recombines TRBV27 with TRBJ1-6, with 9 bases lining up with TRBD1. CDR3 length equals 15 residues. With V trimmed by 8 bases and J by 8 bases, 10 bases remained unmatched. Germline-derived CDR1 and CDR2 are MNHEY and SMNVEV (reference sequence). The DNA of the CDR3 is TGTGCCAGCCGCTCCCCGGACAGGGGTGATTCACCCCTCCACTTT. Its translation: CASRSPDRGDSPLHF.

This chain connects TRBV5-1 to TRBJ2-3; D may be TRBD1 or TRBD2 (5 bases each). The CDR3 covers 14 residues. Trimming took 4 bases from V and 2 from J, leaving 11 bases between them. CDR1 SGHRS and CDR2 YFSETQ come from the germline V gene. The CDR3 sequence is CASSLGTPTDTQYF. CDR3 bases: TGCGCCAGCAGCCTCGGGACGCCCACAGATACGCAGTATTTT.

The J gene is TRBJ1-3, the V gene TRBV3-1 (or the pseudogene TRBV3-2); D uncertain. This CDR3 spans 16 amino acids. Germline CDR1 is LGHDT and CDR2 is YNNKEL (reference sequence). V was pared by 0 bases and J by 2 bases, with 11 bases between. In nucleotides, the CDR3 is TGTGCCAGCAGCCAAGATAGTGTAGGCCCTGGAAACACCATATATTTT. Amino acids: CASSQDSVGPGNTIYF.

The V and J genes are TRBV28 and TRBJ2-7; weak D call: TRBD2 (6 bases). CDR1 and CDR2 from the germline V gene are MDHEN and SYDVKM. This CDR3 contains 14 residues. V was cut by 8 bases and J by 2 bases, with 16 bases left in between. CDR3 in amino acids: CASFQASATYEQYF. Here the CDR3 DNA reads TGTGCCAGCTTCCAGGCTAGCGCGACCTACGAGCAGTACTTC.

The rearrangement uses TRBV5-8 and TRBJ2-7; tentative D call: TRBD1 (6 bases). Germline CDR1 reads SGHTS; CDR2 reads YDEGEE. The CDR3 has 13 residues. Trimming left V 4 bases short and J 3 bases short, with 11 bases between. The DNA of the CDR3 is TGTGCCAGCAGCCTCGGACAGAACTACGAGCAGTACTTC. Amino acid sequence: CASSLGQNYEQYF.

The chain joins TRBV5-1 to TRBJ2-7; 7 bases agree with TRBD2. The CDR3 is made up of 14 amino acids. From germline, CDR1 is SGHRS and CDR2 YFSETQ. The V gene end was trimmed by 3 bases and the J gene end by 3 bases; junction bases not matched to a gene: 6. The CDR3 DNA reads as TGCGCCAGCAGCTCTAGGGTAGCGGGCTACGAGCAGTACTTC. Its translation: CASSSRVAGYEQYF.

The rearrangement joins TRBV27 to TRBJ1-5, with TRBD1 identical over 7 bases. V shed 5 bases, J shed 7 bases, and the junction held 8 bases outside the gene matches. CDR1 is MNHEY, CDR2 SMNVEV, per germline (reference sequence). The CDR3 extends over 14 amino acids. The CDR3 coding sequence is TGTGCCAGCAGTCCGACAGGGTGGGACCAGCCCCAGCATTTT. This translates into CASSPTGWDQPQHF.

CDR3 region: CASCGLYEQYF. CDR3 nucleotides: TGTGCCAGCTGTGGTCTCTACGAGCAGTACTTC. The V and J genes are TRBV28 and TRBJ2-7, with no clear D. Germline V CDR1 and CDR2: MDHEN, SYDVKM. The CDR3 length is 11 residues. V dropped 8 bases and J dropped 3 bases, with 8 bases sitting between them.

The chain links TRBV5-1 to TRBJ2-1, with 12 bases that match TRBD2. The V gene's germline CDR1 is SGHRS and CDR2 YFSETQ. The CDR3 runs to 15 residues. V dropped 4 bases and J dropped 3; count of bases not matched to a gene: 2. In nucleotides, the CDR3 is TGCGCCAGCAGCCTGGGACTAGCGGGCTACAATGAGCAGTTCTTC. This encodes CASSLGLAGYNEQFF.

This chain joins TRBV6-5 and TRBJ1-1; a weak D match, TRBD1 (5 bases). Between the trimmed V and J ends, which lost 2 bases and 1 base, there was a span of 8 bases. CDR1 MNHEY and CDR2 SVGAGI come from the germline V gene. The CDR3 loop spans 14 amino acids. The CDR3, as DNA: TGTGCCAGCAGTTACGTTGGGGGGAACACTGAAGCTTTCTTT. Protein: CASSYVGGNTEAFF.

This chain links TRBV18 with TRBJ1-4; the D gene is possibly TRBD1 (5 bases). Trimming stripped 11 bases from V and 8 bases from J, with 12 bases between. The CDR3 runs 11 residues. Germline CDR1 and CDR2: KGHSH and LQKENI. CDR3 coding DNA: TGTGCCTCGGGGGTTGAAGAAAAACTGTTTTTT. This gives the protein CASGVEEKLFF.

This chain uses TRBV6-4 with TRBJ2-3; 8 bases match TRBD2. CDR3 size: 15 residues. V gave up 2 bases and J gave up 6 bases; unmatched junction bases: 7. Germline CDR1 MRHNA, CDR2 SNTAGT. CDR3 nucleotide sequence: TGTGCCAGCAGTGACGGAGCGGGAGTAGGGGATACGCAGTATTTT. Its protein is CASSDGAGVGDTQYF.

The CDR3 spells CASSPTSPGELFF. CDR3 DNA: TGTGCCAGTTCCCCGACTAGCCCCGGGGAGCTGTTTTTT. This sequence joins TRBV19 and TRBJ2-2; TRBD2 agrees at 7 bases. V lost 8 bases and J lost 6; bases outside the gene matches: 6. The CDR3 has 13 residues. From germline, CDR1 is LNHDA and CDR2 SQIVND (reference sequence).

This clone has a single count. V is TRBV5-6 and J is TRBJ2-7, with D possibly matching TRBD1 (5 bases). V was pared by 3 bases and J by 1 base, with 8 bases between. Germline V gives CDR1 SGHDT, CDR2 YYEEEE. This CDR3 has 13 residues. Here the CDR3 reads CASSWGPSYEQYF. In nucleotides, the CDR3 is TGTGCCAGCAGCTGGGGCCCATCCTACGAGCAGTACTTC.

The rearrangement joins TRBV6-1 to TRBJ1-4, with 8 bases aligning to TRBD1. The CDR3 loop spans 15 amino acids. In germline, CDR1 is MNHNS, CDR2 SASEGT. Trimming at V came to 0 bases and at J to 7 bases, leaving 4 bases not matched to a gene. CDR3 sequence reads: CASSEATGGSEKLFF. The CDR3 nucleotides are TGTGCCAGCAGTGAAGCTACAGGGGGAAGTGAAAAACTGTTTTTT.

V is TRBV21-1 and J is TRBJ1-5; TRBD1, the table's D call, was not compared with the DNA. TRBV21-1 has pseudogene status. This CDR3 spans 16 amino acids. CDR3 amino acids: CASNPGTGKGSQPQHF. The CDR3 DNA follows: TGTGCCAGCAACCCCGGGACAGGGAAAGGAAGTCAGCCCCAGCATTTT.

In this sample, this clone turned up a few times. The CDR3 bases are TGTGCCAGCAGCCTGCTTCTTACAGGCTCCGGAAACACCATATATTTT. Translating it yields CASSLLLTGSGNTIYF. V is TRBV5-6 and J is TRBJ1-3, with D tentatively TRBD1 (5 bases). CDR1 and CDR2 from the germline V gene are SGHDT and YYEEEE. V lost 4 bases, J lost 4 bases, and 18 bases lay in between. This CDR3 spans 16 amino acids.

V usage is TRBV28 and J usage is TRBJ1-1; D possibly corresponds to TRBD1 (5 bases). The CDR3 totals 15 residues. Looked up from germline, CDR1 is MDHEN and CDR2 is SYDVKM. V was clipped by 7 bases and J by 4 bases, with 19 bases between them. The DNA of the CDR3 is TGTGCCAGCACCTCCGCGAGAGGGGTTAGCACTGAAGCTTTCTTT. Residues: CASTSARGVSTEAFF.

This clone is a singleton in its sample. V usage is TRBV10-3 and J usage is TRBJ1-1, with D possibly TRBD1 on 6 matching bases. This CDR3 comprises 13 residues. Germline V gene data show CDR1 as ENHRY and CDR2 as SYGVKD. V dropped 4 bases and J dropped 4 bases, with 10 bases sitting between them. CDR3 DNA: TGTGCCATCAGTGGACGAGGGGGCACTGAAGCTTTCTTT. The encoded protein is CAISGRGGTEAFF.

V and J are TRBV11-2 and TRBJ1-2; D remains ambiguous. The germline gives CDR1 SGHAT, CDR2 FQNNGV. With 5 bases removed from V and 5 bases from J, the gap between germline ends came to 15 bases. The CDR3 loop spans 14 amino acids. The CDR3 loop is CASSLRMWGYGYTF. The CDR3 DNA reads TGTGCCAGCAGCCTTCGGATGTGGGGTTATGGCTACACCTTC.

This clone occurred once. The chain employs TRBV28 and TRBJ1-5; D remains unclear. V was pared by 8 bases and J by 2 bases, with 10 bases between. Germline values: CDR1 MDHEN, CDR2 SYDVKM. The CDR3 is 13 amino acids. CDR3 DNA sequence: TGTGCCAGCTGGCAGTTTGGCAATCAGCCCCAGCATTTT. It is translated as CASWQFGNQPQHF.

The chain is built from TRBV6-6 and TRBJ2-7; unclear D gene. Between the trimmed V and J ends, which lost 0 bases and 2 bases, there was a span of 2 bases. Germline assignment: CDR1 MNHNY and CDR2 SVGAGI (reference sequence). The CDR3 is made up of 12 amino acids. The CDR3 spells CASSYSTYEQYF. The CDR3 DNA follows: TGTGCCAGCAGTTACTCGACCTACGAGCAGTACTTC.

The chain has TRBV11-1 and TRBJ2-3, with 11 bases lining up with TRBD2. Germline CDR1 SGHAT, CDR2 FQDESV (reference sequence). The CDR3 consists of 15 residues. V shed 3 bases, J shed 1 base, and the junction held 0 bases outside the gene matches. The CDR3 DNA sequence: TGTGCCAGCAGCTTTAGCGGGAGGGGCACAGATACGCAGTATTTT. It yields the protein CASSFSGRGTDTQYF. The entire variable domain, with the rest obtained from reference TRBV11-1 and TRBJ2-3, is as follows: EAEVAQSPRYKITEKSQAVAFWCDPISGHATLYWYRQILGQGPELLVQFQDESVVDDSQLPKDRFSAERLKGVDSTLKIQPAELGDSAMYLCASSFSGRGTDTQYFGPGTRLTVL.

V gene TRBV10-2 combines with J gene TRBJ2-7; 8 bases match TRBD2. Germline trimming cut 4 bases from V and 6 bases from J; bases unmatched to any gene: 11. The length of the CDR3 is 15 residues. Germline V lookup: CDR1 WSHSY, CDR2 SAAADI. CDR3 region: CASSGGGLAGFEQYF. The CDR3 region has the DNA TGCGCCAGCAGTGGGGGTGGGCTAGCGGGTTTCGAGCAGTACTTC.

The chain recombines TRBV6-5 with TRBJ2-7; D gene unclear. From germline, CDR1 is MNHEY and CDR2 SVGAGI. The length of the CDR3 is 13 residues. With 2 bases removed from V and 2 bases from J, the gap between germline ends came to 7 bases. The CDR3 DNA sequence: TGTGCCAGCAGTTACGACGGAACCTACGAGCAGTACTTC. Translation gives CASSYDGTYEQYF.

This chain connects TRBV7-8 to TRBJ2-1; 7 bases align to TRBD1. The CDR3 is 19 amino acids. V was pared by 4 bases and J by 5 bases, with 20 bases of the junction left unmatched. In germline, CDR1 is SGHVS, CDR2 FQNEAQ. The CDR3 coding sequence is TGTGCCAGCAGCTCCCACGACAGGGCAAGGGCTGGGCTCCACAATGAGCAGTTCTTC. This sequence encodes CASSSHDRARAGLHNEQFF.